Each of the 16 T cell receptor beta chains below was sequenced from the same sample in a study of spatial heterogeneity in lung cancer. TCRdb itself ran the 5' RACE reads through MiXCR, one entry per CDR3 protein. The sample holds about 85,000 distinct CDR3 sequences, about a fifth seen once. As to time point: sample taken at primary tumor resection. The sequenced material consisted of unsorted whole RNA from tumor, nontumor lung or frozen PBMC. The starting material was PBMCs, obtained at surgery. The receptors were sampled from a male donor with early-stage non-small cell lung cancer.

V is TRBV18 and J is TRBJ2-2; 10 bases agree with TRBD1. Germline V gene sequence: CDR1 KGHSH, CDR2 LQKENI. The V segment lost 5 bases and the J segment 6 bases; nucleotides outside the gene matches: 15. The CDR3 is made up of 18 amino acids. The CDR3 nucleotides read TGTGCCAGCTCATACCAACCTTCCGGGACAGGGGAAGCCGGGGAGCTGTTTTTT. Its translation is CASSYQPSGTGEAGELFF.

The DNA of the CDR3 is TGCAGTGCTCCCCGGACTAGCGGGGGACCGGATGAGCAGTTCTTC. This encodes CSAPRTSGGPDEQFF. J is TRBJ2-1 and V is TRBV20-1, with 13 bases matching TRBD2. Germline-derived CDR1 and CDR2 are DFQATT and SNEGSKA (reference sequence). CDR3 length: 15 amino acids. V gave up 5 bases and J gave up 8 bases; unmatched junction bases: 9.

Only a few counts were recorded for this clonotype. V gene TRBV9 combines with J gene TRBJ2-1; 7 bases are shared with TRBD2. With V trimmed by 1 base and J by 10 bases, 11 bases remained unmatched. CDR1 and CDR2 from the germline V gene are SGDLS and YYNGEE. The CDR3 has 15 residues. The CDR3 region has the DNA TGTGCCAGCAGCGTACGAGCGGGGAACGTCGGGGAGCAGTTCTTC. Its translation is CASSVRAGNVGEQFF.

The chain employs TRBV3-1 and TRBJ2-5, with D possibly matching TRBD2 (6 bases). CDR3 length equals 14 residues. Germline CDR1 is LGHDT and CDR2 is YNNKEL (reference sequence). V lost 0 bases to trimming and J lost 5 bases, with 10 bases between them. The CDR3 DNA sequence: TGTGCCAGCAGCCAAGATGACGCGGGGGAGACCCAGTACTTC. This encodes CASSQDDAGETQYF.

This chain joins TRBV28 and TRBJ2-7; 7 nucleotides match TRBD1. The CDR3 length is 15 residues. The trim removed 6 bases at V and 8 bases at J, leaving 16 bases unmatched. Germline V lookup: CDR1 MDHEN, CDR2 SYDVKM. CDR3 in amino acids: CASSQTGTALRKQYF. Here the CDR3 DNA reads TGTGCCAGCAGCCAAACCGGGACAGCCCTGAGAAAGCAGTACTTC.

This clonotype was detected a few times. The J gene is TRBJ2-3, the V gene TRBV5-4; D is possibly TRBD2 (6 bases). Trimming stripped 1 base from V and 2 bases from J, with 17 bases between. The length of the CDR3 is 17 residues. Germline V gene data show CDR1 as SGHNT and CDR2 as YYREEE (reference sequence). In DNA, the CDR3 is TGTGCCAGCAGCTTGATTCGGGGCGGGACTGACACAGATACGCAGTATTTT. It codes for CASSLIRGGTDTDTQYF.

This clonotype was found a few times. The V gene is TRBV5-1, the J gene TRBJ2-7; 8 bases are a match to TRBD2. Germline trimming cut 3 bases from V and 4 bases from J; bases unmatched to any gene: 9. The V gene's germline CDR1 is SGHRS and CDR2 YFSETQ. This CDR3 region has 15 residues. The CDR3 DNA is TGCGCCAGCAGCTCCCTTAGCGGGACAACTTACGAGCAGTACTTC. It encodes CASSSLSGTTYEQYF.

The chain recombines TRBV21-1 with TRBJ2-5; the DNA was not used to check the table's D call, TRBD2. TRBV21-1 is noted as a pseudogene. The CDR3 is 15 amino acids. CDR3: CASNGSRLDEETQYF. Written as DNA, the CDR3 is TGTGCCAGCAATGGAAGTCGACTAGACGAAGAGACCCAGTACTTC.

The genes are TRBV6-1 and TRBJ2-3; 8 bases are a match to TRBD1. The junction had 10 bases not matched to a gene; V was cut back by 10 bases and J by 4 bases. This CDR3 spans 14 amino acids. In germline, CDR1 is MNHNS, CDR2 SASEGT. The CDR3 loop is CATRLSGGADTQYF. For the CDR3, the DNA is TGTGCCACCCGACTGTCAGGGGGCGCAGATACGCAGTATTTT.

V and J are TRBV4-3 and TRBJ1-1; 7 bases fit TRBD1. The CDR3 covers 15 residues. CDR1 and CDR2 (germline): LGHNA, YSLEER. The V gene end was trimmed by 0 bases and the J gene end by 5 bases; junction bases not matched to a gene: 6. The DNA for the CDR3 is TGCGCCAGCAGCCAAGACCAGGGGGTCGGGACTGAAGCTTTCTTT. Translated: CASSQDQGVGTEAFF.

This clonotype was counted only a few times. The V and J genes are TRBV7-2 and TRBJ2-3; 7 positions agree with TRBD1. CDR1 and CDR2 (germline): SGHTA, FQGNSA. This CDR3 is built from 14 residues. The ends lost 5 bases at V and 5 bases at J; junction bases unmatched: 7. This CDR3 reads CASSPDRAGDTQYF. CDR3 DNA sequence: TGTGCCAGCAGCCCCGACAGGGCGGGAGATACGCAGTATTTT.

Notes on this clonotype: Germline and junction disagree at one end, which may indicate a read error. V gene TRBV20-1 combines with J gene TRBJ2-3; 10 bases match TRBD1. Germline lookup yields CDR1 DFQATT and CDR2 SNEGSKA (reference sequence). The CDR3 has 16 amino acids. The CDR3 is CGARRTGTGDADTQYF. CDR3 nucleotides: TGCGGTGCTAGACGGACCGGGACAGGGGACGCAGATACGCAGTATTTT.

CDR3 protein: CASSRPGLEGQYF. DNA of the CDR3: TGTGCCAGCAGTCGGCCGGGCTTGGAGGGGCAGTACTTC. The chain couples TRBV6-5 to TRBJ2-7; D is possibly TRBD2 (6 bases). The CDR3 totals 13 residues. V was trimmed by 5 bases and J by 9 bases, leaving 17 bases between them. Germline CDR1 and CDR2: MNHEY and SVGAGI.

The genes are TRBV10-3 and TRBJ2-2, with D maybe TRBD1 (6 bases). The CDR3 length is 14 residues. In germline, CDR1 is ENHRY, CDR2 SYGVKD. Trimming pared 6 bases from V and 1 base from J, leaving 9 bases between. CDR3 nucleotide sequence: TGTGCCATCAGGGACAGCGGGAACACCGGGGAGCTGTTTTTT. Residues: CAIRDSGNTGELFF.

V and J are TRBV19 and TRBJ1-1; no clear D gene. The CDR3 is made up of 12 amino acids. Trimming removed 3 bases from V and 6 bases from J, with 8 bases in between. Germline V gives CDR1 LNHDA, CDR2 SQIVND (reference sequence). CDR3 bases: TGTGCCAGTAGTATCAGGTGGGCTGAAGCTTTCTTT. Translation: CASSIRWAEAFF.

The V gene is TRBV20-1, the J gene TRBJ2-5, with 11 bases that match TRBD2. The germline V gene encodes CDR1 DFQATT and CDR2 SNEGSKA (reference sequence). This CDR3 has 16 amino acids. V was pared by 0 bases and J by 4 bases, with 7 bases of the junction left unmatched. CDR3 nucleotide sequence: TGCAGTGCTAGAGATCCTGGTAGCGGGGGGGCAGAGACCCAGTACTTC. This sequence encodes CSARDPGSGGAETQYF.